This T cell receptor (beta chain) was obtained from a study of CD8+CD57+ T cells in acquired aplastic anemia. An expansion of CD8+CD57+ cells by flow cytometry had been shown in patients chosen for sequencing. Among the patients, none had received any therapy at the time of blood sampling. Investigators profiled TCR beta VDJ and CDR3 from genomic DNA template. TCRdb re-called the reads with MiXCR, one entry per CDR3 protein. Of about 290,000 distinct CDR3 sequences in the sample, approximately 60% were seen once. The table lists this clonotype with a few counts. This CDR3 has 13 residues. V gave up 5 bases and J gave up 6 bases, with 11 bases separating them. Germline loops: CDR1 SNHLY, CDR2 FYNNEI.

This chain connects TRBV2 to TRBJ2-1; the D is unclear. The specimen sequenced was sorted CD4+, CD8+, or CD8+CD57+ T cells (not recorded which) from PBMCs. The TCR comes from a human donor with aplastic anemia. This CDR3 reads CASSPDSSNEQFF. CDR3 bases: TGTGCCAGCAGTCCAGACTCGAGCAATGAGCAGTTCTTC.